This TCR beta chain was profiled in a study of T-cell reconstitution after alpha-beta-depleted transplantation in children. This clonotype was picked up many times. The antigen remains undetermined. Unique molecular identifiers tagged the TCRbeta library. A single record per CDR3 protein comes from TCRdb applying MiXCR to the PCR reads. In the table there are about 260,000 distinct CDR3 sequences, roughly 8% of which are singletons. This CDR3 is 17 amino acids long. The germline V and J ends were trimmed by 7 bases and 5 bases, with 22 bases remaining between them. From germline, CDR1 is SGDLS and CDR2 YYNGEE. Overall study results and limits: After one year, T-cell counts and TCRbeta diversity mostly came from new T cells.

The specimen was PBMCs, mostly from graft donor cells, collected 180 days after TCRalphabeta/CD19-depleted stem cell transplant. The TCR originated in a male patient younger than 18 who had a stem cell transplant for acute lymphoblastic leukemia, so the T cells may come from the graft donor. This chain connects TRBV9 to TRBJ2-6; D uncertain. The CDR3 DNA sequence: TGTGCCAGCGGATCCGAGACTGCGCCCCTCTGGGCCAACGTCCTGACTTTC. The encoded protein is CASGSETAPLWANVLTF.